The sequence of this TCR beta chain was determined in a study of blood T cell repertoires in COVID-19. The CDR3 loop spans 16 amino acids. J lost 5 bases, V lost 0 bases, and 7 bases had no gene match. Germline V lookup: CDR1 MGHRA, CDR2 YSYEKL. In the original workflow: Cell counts per sample came from amplifying reference gene primers. Assay used: immunoSEQ multiplex PCR; TCRdb lists only in-frame clones, some missing. V and J calls and clone size are those listed in that table; D and trimming were worked out from the DNA. Of 100,000 or so clones listed, roughly 84% are singletons. The sample was peripheral blood. This sequence joins TRBV4-1 and TRBJ1-5; 7 bases fit TRBD1. The receptor comes from a human donor in a cohort sampled during active COVID-19. The CDR3, as DNA: TGCGCCAGCAGCCAAGATTCAGGGGGTACTTATCAGCCCCAGCATTTT. Its protein product is CASSQDSGGTYQPQHF.